The clone carrying this T cell receptor (beta chain) has just a few counts. The CDR3 is 14 residues long. V shed 7 bases, J shed 9 bases, and the junction held 9 bases outside the gene matches. CDR1 and CDR2 (germline): SQVTM, ANQGSEA. This record belongs to a study of blood T cell repertoires in COVID-19. Sequencing used immunoSEQ multiplex PCR; TCRdb keeps in-frame clones, though not all of them. The sample has around 330,000 clones, 88% seen once. The specimen sequenced was peripheral blood. The sequence was collected from a woman aged 45-59 years with active or convalescent COVID-19. This sequence joins TRBV29-1 and TRBJ2-1; 13 nucleotides agree with TRBD2. This CDR3 reads CSARTSGRGGEQFF. DNA for the CDR3: TGCAGCGCCCGGACTAGCGGGAGAGGTGGTGAGCAGTTCTTC.